Presented here are 28 T cell receptor beta chains from one specimen sequenced in a study of cytomegalovirus exposure and HLA in healthy donors. PCR used 60 Vbeta primers and 13 Jbeta primers. Clones were sequenced by immunoSEQ multiplex PCR, and TCRdb holds only the in-frame ones, with some missing. In the table there are just over 150,000 clones, around 83% of which are singletons. Sequencing input: PBMCs. The receptors were sampled from a man between 45 and 60 years old in good health and CMV-seropositive.

The gene calls are TRBV5-4 and TRBJ2-1; 7 positions agree with TRBD2. The CDR3 covers 14 residues. The germline V gene has CDR1 SGHNT and CDR2 YYREEE (reference sequence). The V and J ends lost 1 base and 6 bases, in that order; junction bases with no gene match: 4. The DNA for the CDR3 is TGTGCCAGCAGCTTGTCTAGCGGACGCAATGAGCAGTTCTTC. Its protein product is CASSLSSGRNEQFF.

V is TRBV5-1 and J is TRBJ2-1; 7 nucleotides match TRBD2. Germline V gene data show CDR1 as SGHRS and CDR2 as YFSETQ. This CDR3 has 13 amino acids. V lost 1 base to trimming and J lost 7 bases; unmatched junction nucleotides: 2. In DNA, the CDR3 is TGCGCCAGCAGCTTGACTAGCGTAAATGAGCAGTTCTTC. Translating it yields CASSLTSVNEQFF. The full variable domain, completed using reference TRBV5-1 and TRBJ2-1, is KAGVTQTPRYLIKTRGQQVTLSCSPISGHRSVSWYQQTPGQGLQFLFEYFSETQRNKGNFPGRFSGRQFSNSRSEMNVSTLELGDSALYLCASSLTSVNEQFFGPGTRLTVL.

This chain joins TRBV7-3 and TRBJ2-2; 7 bases fit TRBD1. The CDR3 has 15 amino acids. CDR1 is SGHTA and CDR2 is FQGTGA in the germline V gene. Trimming at V came to 5 bases and at J to 0 bases, leaving 3 bases not matched to a gene. The CDR3 DNA sequence: TGTGCCAGCAGCCCCGGGACAGCGAACACCGGGGAGCTGTTTTTT. Translation: CASSPGTANTGELFF.

As for this clone: Sequence at one end of the junction differs from germline and may be a read error. The sample contains more than one DNA sequence encoding this CDR3. The chain links TRBV15 to TRBJ2-3; maybe TRBD1 (5 bases). Looked up from germline, CDR1 is LNHNV and CDR2 is YYDKDF (reference sequence). This CDR3 contains 15 residues. The CDR3 protein is CATSPRQILRGTQYF. In nucleotides, the CDR3 is TGTGCCACCAGCCCTAGACAGATACTTCGAGGTACGCAGTACTTT.

The chain links TRBV29-1 to TRBJ2-1; D may be TRBD2 (6 bases). CDR3 length: 15 amino acids. The ends were cut back, 6 bases at V and 1 base at J, with 16 bases in the middle. Germline V gives CDR1 SQVTM, CDR2 ANQGSEA. The CDR3 loop reads CSVGRWGESYNEQFF. CDR3 sequence (DNA): TGCAGCGTGGGGAGGTGGGGGGAATCCTACAATGAGCAGTTCTTC.

The chain is built from TRBV30 and TRBJ2-3, with no clear D. The germline V gene encodes CDR1 GTSNPN and CDR2 SVGIG (reference sequence). V was pared by 5 bases and J by 6 bases, with 9 bases between. The CDR3 length is 11 residues. CDR3 sequence: CAWGELDTQYF. The CDR3 DNA is TGTGCCTGGGGAGAATTGGATACGCAGTATTTT.

The rearrangement uses TRBV4-1 and TRBJ2-3; D perhaps matches TRBD2 (5 bases). V was clipped by 4 bases and J by 2 bases, with 16 bases between them. CDR1 is MGHRA, CDR2 YSYEKL, per germline. The CDR3 length is 16 residues. This chain's CDR3 is CASSPNPGLATDTQYF. CDR3 coding DNA: TGCGCCAGCAGCCCCAATCCCGGACTCGCCACAGATACGCAGTATTTT.

This clone was recorded a few times. The chain links TRBV6-5 to TRBJ1-5; D call uncertain. Deletions cut 6 bases from V and 2 bases from J, with 11 bases between. Germline V gene sequence: CDR1 MNHEY, CDR2 SVGAGI. This CDR3 region has 14 residues. The CDR3 loop reads CASREYTGNQPQHF. In DNA form, the CDR3 reads TGTGCCAGCAGAGAATACACAGGCAATCAGCCCCAGCATTTT.

CDR3 sequence: CASSLRGAETDTQYF. The CDR3 DNA is TGTGCCAGCAGCTTACGTGGAGCAGAAACAGATACGCAGTATTTT. The chain is built from TRBV11-2 and TRBJ2-3; D unresolved. This CDR3 comprises 15 residues. Trimming removed 2 bases from V and 3 bases from J, with 12 bases in between. CDR1 SGHAT and CDR2 FQNNGV come from the germline V gene.

The J gene is TRBJ1-1, the V gene TRBV5-1; tentative D call: TRBD1 (5 bases). Germline-derived CDR1 and CDR2 are SGHRS and YFSETQ. The CDR3 sequence is 16 residues long. Trimming left V 4 bases short and J 0 bases short, with 16 bases between. The CDR3 coding sequence is TGCGCCAGCAGCAAAAGACAGAGAACCATGAACACTGAAGCTTTCTTT. This codes for CASSKRQRTMNTEAFF. The full variable domain, completed using reference TRBV5-1 and TRBJ1-1, is KAGVTQTPRYLIKTRGQQVTLSCSPISGHRSVSWYQQTPGQGLQFLFEYFSETQRNKGNFPGRFSGRQFSNSRSEMNVSTLELGDSALYLCASSKRQRTMNTEAFFGQGTRLTVV.

CDR3 sequence: CASSPGGANEQYF. CDR3 nucleotides: TGTGCCAGCAGCCCCGGGGGGGCAAATGAGCAGTACTTC. V usage is TRBV7-8 and J usage is TRBJ2-5, with 8 bases matching TRBD2. The V gene's germline CDR1 is SGHVS and CDR2 FQNEAQ. The CDR3 totals 13 residues. Trimming at V came to 5 bases and at J to 11 bases, leaving 10 bases not matched to a gene.

In DNA, the CDR3 is TGTGCCAGCAGCGTCACAGGGGGGGACTATGGCTACACCTTC. Amino acid sequence: CASSVTGGDYGYTF. V gene TRBV9 combines with J gene TRBJ1-2; 8 positions match TRBD1. This CDR3 contains 14 residues. Trimming removed 2 bases from V and 3 bases from J; junction bases left unmatched: 3. The germline gives CDR1 SGDLS, CDR2 YYNGEE.

This clone came up a few times. The chain links TRBV5-3 to TRBJ1-2; TRBD1 agrees at 9 bases. TRBV5-3 is labeled an ORF, and its function is uncertain. The CDR3 loop spans 14 amino acids. Losses at the gene ends were 3 bases for V and 4 bases for J; bases not matched to a gene: 4. The CDR3 DNA reads as TGTGCCAGAAGCTACCGGGACAGGGTCTATGGCTACACCTTC. Translation gives CARSYRDRVYGYTF.

This chain links TRBV6-1 with TRBJ1-5; maybe TRBD1 (5 bases). The CDR3 is 14 amino acids. Trimming shortened V by 5 bases and J by 1 base, and 9 bases separated the two germline ends. Germline CDR1 MNHNS, CDR2 SASEGT. CDR3 region: CASSLTVSNQPQHF. CDR3 coding DNA: TGTGCCAGCAGTCTGACAGTAAGCAATCAGCCCCAGCATTTT.

The CDR3 nucleotides read TGTGCCAGCAGCTTATTAGCAGGGGTAGACGAGCAGTACGTC. Translation gives CASSLLAGVDEQYV. The chain combines TRBV7-8 with TRBJ2-7, with D perhaps matching TRBD1 (6 bases). V was cut by 2 bases and J by 5 bases, with 13 bases left in between. This CDR3 region has 14 residues. CDR1 and CDR2 (germline): SGHVS, FQNEAQ.

The CDR3 region has the DNA TGTGCCAGCAGCCCGCCCCGGGGGCCCCAGCATTTT. It codes for CASSPPRGPQHF. The chain has TRBV28 and TRBJ1-5, with D uncertain. This CDR3 has 12 residues. The germline V gene encodes CDR1 MDHEN and CDR2 SYDVKM. V was trimmed by 6 bases and J by 9 bases, leaving 12 bases between them. Combining the CDR3 with reference TRBV28 and TRBJ1-5 gives the whole variable domain DVKVTQSSRYLVKRTGEKVFLECVQDMDHENMFWYRQDPGLGLRLIYFSYDVKMKEKGDIPEGYSVSREKKERFSLILESASTNQTSMYLCASSPPRGPQHFGDGTRLSIL.

This chain connects TRBV7-3 to TRBJ1-1; the match to TRBD1 covers 7 bases. The CDR3 is made up of 15 amino acids. Germline V gene data show CDR1 as SGHTA and CDR2 as FQGTGA. Trimming took 5 bases from V and 0 from J; bases not matched to a gene: 6. CDR3 loop: CASSPTGTVNTEAFF. The DNA of the CDR3 is TGTGCCAGCAGCCCCACCGGGACAGTGAACACTGAAGCTTTCTTT.

This chain uses TRBV9 with TRBJ1-6, with 7 bases aligning to TRBD1. Germline loops: CDR1 SGDLS, CDR2 YYNGEE. The CDR3 contains 17 residues. J lost 0 bases, V lost 7 bases, and 10 bases had no gene match. CDR3: CASGNGTVSSYNSPLHF. The CDR3, as DNA: TGTGCCAGCGGAAACGGGACAGTAAGCTCCTATAATTCACCCCTCCACTTT.

This chain links TRBV9 with TRBJ2-1, with 11 bases lining up with TRBD2. Germline trimming cut 3 bases from V and 6 bases from J; bases unmatched to any gene: 5. The CDR3 is 15 amino acids. Germline V gives CDR1 SGDLS, CDR2 YYNGEE. DNA for the CDR3: TGTGCCAGCAGCGATAGCGGGAGGGGAATCAATGAGCAGTTCTTC. Amino acids: CASSDSGRGINEQFF. The full variable domain, its missing parts supplied by reference TRBV9 and TRBJ2-1, is DSGVTQTPKHLITATGQRVTLRCSPRSGDLSVYWYQQSLDQGLQFLIQYYNGEERAKGNILERFSAQQFPDLHSELNLSSLELGDSALYFCASSDSGRGINEQFFGPGTRLTVL.

This chain uses TRBV2 with TRBJ1-5; 10 bases line up with TRBD1. The CDR3 spans 13 residues. Germline lookup yields CDR1 SNHLY and CDR2 FYNNEI. V lost 6 bases to trimming and J lost 4 bases; unmatched junction nucleotides: 0. The CDR3 sequence is CASRDRGNQPQHF. The CDR3 DNA reads as TGTGCCAGCAGGGACAGGGGGAATCAGCCCCAGCATTTT.

The V call is TRBV2, the J call TRBJ2-7, with D possibly being TRBD2 (6 bases). The CDR3 sequence is 15 residues long. The V and J ends lost 3 bases and 3 bases respectively, with 15 bases between them. Germline CDR1 is SNHLY and CDR2 is FYNNEI. Written as DNA, the CDR3 is TGTGCCAGCAGTGAGGGAAGCGGGCCCTTCTACGAGCAGTACTTC. Amino acid sequence: CASSEGSGPFYEQYF.

Within the sample, this clone is medium-sized (0.01 to 0.1%). The V and J genes are TRBV6-5 and TRBJ1-2; TRBD1 matches at 7 bases. The CDR3 contains 13 residues. Germline V gene sequence: CDR1 MNHEY, CDR2 SVGAGI. V dropped 0 bases and J dropped 6; count of bases not matched to a gene: 1. The CDR3: CASSYSQGDGYTF. DNA of the CDR3: TGTGCCAGCAGTTACTCGCAGGGGGATGGCTACACCTTC.

The chain carries TRBV7-9 and TRBJ2-5; 9 bases are a match to TRBD1. The CDR3 is 16 amino acids. The junction had 10 bases not matched to a gene; V was cut back by 4 bases and J by 4 bases. In germline, CDR1 is SEHNR, CDR2 FQNEAQ (reference sequence). The CDR3 DNA reads as TGTGCCAGCAGCTCCATTACGGACAGGGGTGGAGAGACCCAGTACTTC. This encodes CASSSITDRGGETQYF.

A word on this clone: One end of the junction is discordant with germline, which a read error may explain. The gene calls are TRBV11-2 and TRBJ1-1; D may be TRBD1 (5 bases). The CDR3 covers 11 residues. Germline CDR1 reads SGHAT; CDR2 reads FQNNGV. CDR3 coding DNA: TGTGCCAGCAGCCGTGACAGAGCTAAGGTCTTT. Its translation: CASSRDRAKVF.

The rearrangement joins TRBV18 to TRBJ2-7; a weak D match, TRBD1 (6 bases). V was cut by 6 bases and J by 7 bases, with 19 bases left in between. The CDR3 contains 14 residues. Germline CDR1 is KGHSH and CDR2 is LQKENI. The CDR3 region is CASSLQGLPLEQYF. CDR3 in DNA: TGTGCCAGCTCGCTACAGGGATTACCTTTGGAGCAGTACTTC.

V usage is TRBV9 and J usage is TRBJ2-2; D is uncertain. CDR3 size: 13 residues. From germline, CDR1 is SGDLS and CDR2 YYNGEE. V lost 3 bases, J lost 3 bases, and 6 bases lay in between. For the CDR3, the DNA is TGTGCCAGCAGCGCCCCGGACACCGGGGAGCTGTTTTTT. It is translated as CASSAPDTGELFF.

The J gene is TRBJ1-6, the V gene TRBV4-2; TRBD1 matches at 7 bases. V shed 0 bases, J shed 10 bases, and the junction held 12 bases outside the gene matches. The germline CDR1 and CDR2 sequences are LGHNA and YNFKEQ. This CDR3 has 17 amino acids. The CDR3 here is CASSQELHGQVGSPLHF. The CDR3 region has the DNA TGTGCCAGCAGCCAAGAATTGCACGGACAGGTTGGATCACCCCTCCACTTT.

This clone was counted a single time. The chain links TRBV7-8 to TRBJ2-2; D not resolved. This CDR3 is built from 14 residues. The V end lost 4 bases, the J end lost 1 base, and 7 bases lay between the germline ends. Germline V CDR1 and CDR2: SGHVS, FQNEAQ. CDR3 protein: CASSSLLNTGELFF. CDR3 DNA: TGTGCCAGCAGCTCCCTACTGAACACCGGGGAGCTGTTTTTT.